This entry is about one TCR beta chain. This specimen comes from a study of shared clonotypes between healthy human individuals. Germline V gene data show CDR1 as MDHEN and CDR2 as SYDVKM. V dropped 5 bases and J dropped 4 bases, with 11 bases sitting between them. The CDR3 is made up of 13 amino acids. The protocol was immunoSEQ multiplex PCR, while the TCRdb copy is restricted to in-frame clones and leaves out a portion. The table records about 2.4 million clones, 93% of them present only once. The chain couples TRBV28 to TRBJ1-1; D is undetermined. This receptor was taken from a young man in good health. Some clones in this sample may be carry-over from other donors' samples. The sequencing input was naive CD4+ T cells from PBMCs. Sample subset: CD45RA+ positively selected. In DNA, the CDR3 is TGTGCCAGCAGTCCCGTACAGACCACTGAAGCTTTCTTT. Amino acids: CASSPVQTTEAFF. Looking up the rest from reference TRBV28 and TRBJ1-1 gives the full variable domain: DVKVTQSSRYLVKRTGEKVFLECVQDMDHENMFWYRQDPGLGLRLIYFSYDVKMKEKGDIPEGYSVSREKKERFSLILESASTNQTSMYLCASSPVQTTEAFFGQGTRLTVV.